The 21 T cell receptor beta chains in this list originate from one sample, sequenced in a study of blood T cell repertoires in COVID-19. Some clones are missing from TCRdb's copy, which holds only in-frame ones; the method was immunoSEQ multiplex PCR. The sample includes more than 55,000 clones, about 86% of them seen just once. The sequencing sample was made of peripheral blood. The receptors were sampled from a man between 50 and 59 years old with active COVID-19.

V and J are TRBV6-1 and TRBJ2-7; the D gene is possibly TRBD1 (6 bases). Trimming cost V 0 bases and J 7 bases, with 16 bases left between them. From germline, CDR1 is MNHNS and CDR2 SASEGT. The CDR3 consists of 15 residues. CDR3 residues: CASSEANRASGEQYF. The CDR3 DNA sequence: TGTGCCAGCAGTGAAGCCAACAGGGCCTCGGGGGAGCAGTACTTC.

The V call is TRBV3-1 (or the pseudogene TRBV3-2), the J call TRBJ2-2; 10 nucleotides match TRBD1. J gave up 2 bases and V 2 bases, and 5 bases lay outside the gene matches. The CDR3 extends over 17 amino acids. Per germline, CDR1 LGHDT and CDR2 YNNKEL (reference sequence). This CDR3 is CASSQPTGGLNTGELFF. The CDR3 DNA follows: TGTGCCAGCAGCCAACCGACAGGGGGCTTAAACACCGGGGAGCTGTTTTTT.

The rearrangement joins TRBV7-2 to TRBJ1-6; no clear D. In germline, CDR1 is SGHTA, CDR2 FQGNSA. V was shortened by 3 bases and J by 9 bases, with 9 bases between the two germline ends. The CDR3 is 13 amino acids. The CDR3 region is CASSFEFRSPLHF. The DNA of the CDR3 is TGTGCCAGCAGCTTCGAGTTCCGTTCACCCCTCCACTTT.

The CDR3 protein is CASSFYSTGTSGKTDTQYF. Here the CDR3 DNA reads TGTGCCAGCAGTTTCTACTCGACCGGGACTAGCGGGAAGACAGATACGCAGTATTTT. J is TRBJ2-3 and V is TRBV28; 13 bases map to TRBD2. The CDR3 covers 19 residues. CDR1 is MDHEN, CDR2 SYDVKM, per germline. V lost 3 bases, J lost 3 bases, and 12 bases stayed unmatched.

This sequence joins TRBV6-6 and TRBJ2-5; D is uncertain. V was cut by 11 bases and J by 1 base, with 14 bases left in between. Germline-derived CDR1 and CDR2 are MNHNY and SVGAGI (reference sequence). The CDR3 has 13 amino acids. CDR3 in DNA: TGTGCCTCGGTAAGGCGGAGCCAAGAGACCCAGTACTTC. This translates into CASVRRSQETQYF.

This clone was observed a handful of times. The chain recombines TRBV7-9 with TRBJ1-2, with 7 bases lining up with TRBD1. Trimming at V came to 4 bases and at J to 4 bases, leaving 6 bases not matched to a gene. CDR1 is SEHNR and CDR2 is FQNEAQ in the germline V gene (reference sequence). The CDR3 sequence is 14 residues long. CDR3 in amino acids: CASSSGTETYGYTF. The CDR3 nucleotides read TGTGCCAGCAGCTCCGGGACAGAAACCTATGGCTACACCTTC.

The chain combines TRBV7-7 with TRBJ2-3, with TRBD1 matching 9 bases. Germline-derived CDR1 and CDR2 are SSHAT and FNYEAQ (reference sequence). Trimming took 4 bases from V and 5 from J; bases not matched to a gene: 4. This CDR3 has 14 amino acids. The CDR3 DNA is TGTGCCAGCAGCTCGAGACAGGGGGGAGATACGCAGTATTTT. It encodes CASSSRQGGDTQYF.

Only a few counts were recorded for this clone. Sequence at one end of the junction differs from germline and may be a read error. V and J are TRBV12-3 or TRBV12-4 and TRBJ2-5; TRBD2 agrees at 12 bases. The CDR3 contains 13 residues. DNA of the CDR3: TGTGCCAGCAGCCGCAATCTACTAGCGGGGGGACACTTC. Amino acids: CASSRNLLAGGHF.

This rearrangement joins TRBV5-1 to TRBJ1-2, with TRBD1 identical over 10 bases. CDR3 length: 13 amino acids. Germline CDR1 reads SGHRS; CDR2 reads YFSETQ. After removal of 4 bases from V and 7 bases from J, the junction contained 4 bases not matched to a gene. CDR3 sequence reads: CASSTGTGVGYTF. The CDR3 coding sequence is TGCGCCAGCAGCACCGGGACAGGGGTTGGCTACACCTTC.

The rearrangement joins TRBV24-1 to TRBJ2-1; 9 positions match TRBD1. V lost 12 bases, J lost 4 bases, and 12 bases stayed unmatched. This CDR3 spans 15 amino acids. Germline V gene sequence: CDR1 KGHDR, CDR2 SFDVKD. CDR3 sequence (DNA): TGTGCCTCCGAGCCCGGGACAGGGTCTTACAATGAGCAGTTCTTC. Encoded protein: CASEPGTGSYNEQFF.

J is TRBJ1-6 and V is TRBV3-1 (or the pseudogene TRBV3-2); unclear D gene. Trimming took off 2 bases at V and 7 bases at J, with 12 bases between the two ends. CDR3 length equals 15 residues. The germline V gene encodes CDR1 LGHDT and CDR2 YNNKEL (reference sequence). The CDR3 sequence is CASSQPVGGNSPLHF. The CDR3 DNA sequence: TGTGCCAGCAGCCAACCAGTGGGCGGGAATTCACCCCTCCACTTT.

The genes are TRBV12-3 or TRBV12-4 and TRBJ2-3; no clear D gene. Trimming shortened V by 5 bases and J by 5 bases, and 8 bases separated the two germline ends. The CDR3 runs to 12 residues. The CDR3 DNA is TGTGCCAGCAGTCTTCGTCGAGATACGCAGTATTTT. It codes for CASSLRRDTQYF.

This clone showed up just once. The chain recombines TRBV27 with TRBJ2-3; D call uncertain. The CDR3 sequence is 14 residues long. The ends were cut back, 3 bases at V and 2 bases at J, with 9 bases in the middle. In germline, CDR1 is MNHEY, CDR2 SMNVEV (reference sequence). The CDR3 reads CASSFLPLTDTQYF. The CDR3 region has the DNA TGTGCCAGCAGTTTTCTTCCCCTCACAGATACGCAGTATTTT.

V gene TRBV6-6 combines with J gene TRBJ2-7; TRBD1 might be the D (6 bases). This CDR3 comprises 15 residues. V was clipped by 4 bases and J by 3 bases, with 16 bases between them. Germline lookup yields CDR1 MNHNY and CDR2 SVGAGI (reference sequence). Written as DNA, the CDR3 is TGTGCCAGCAGTTGGGGGCGTAGGGGGAACTACGAGCAGTACTTC. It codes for CASSWGRRGNYEQYF.

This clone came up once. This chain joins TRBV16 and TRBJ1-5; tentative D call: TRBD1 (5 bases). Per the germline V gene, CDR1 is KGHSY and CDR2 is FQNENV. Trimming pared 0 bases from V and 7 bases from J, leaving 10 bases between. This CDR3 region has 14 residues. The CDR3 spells CASSQSSGNQPQHF. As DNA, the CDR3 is TGTGCCAGCAGCCAATCGTCAGGGAACCAGCCCCAGCATTTT.

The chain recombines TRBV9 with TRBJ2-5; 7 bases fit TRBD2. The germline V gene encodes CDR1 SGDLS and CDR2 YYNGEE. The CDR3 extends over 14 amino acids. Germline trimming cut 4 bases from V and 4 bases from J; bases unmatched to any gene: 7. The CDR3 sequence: CASSPAGRGETQYF. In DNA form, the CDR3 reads TGTGCCAGCAGCCCGGCGGGGAGGGGAGAGACCCAGTACTTC.

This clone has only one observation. CDR3 in amino acids: CACHDSGSVYTGELFF. In DNA form, the CDR3 reads TGTGCCTGTCATGATAGCGGGAGTGTTTACACCGGGGAGCTGTTTTTT. The chain combines TRBV30 with TRBJ2-2; 9 nucleotides line up with TRBD2. This CDR3 spans 16 amino acids. Germline V gene lookup returns CDR1 GTSNPN and CDR2 SVGIG (reference sequence). Trimming at V came to 6 bases and at J to 3 bases, leaving 11 bases not matched to a gene.

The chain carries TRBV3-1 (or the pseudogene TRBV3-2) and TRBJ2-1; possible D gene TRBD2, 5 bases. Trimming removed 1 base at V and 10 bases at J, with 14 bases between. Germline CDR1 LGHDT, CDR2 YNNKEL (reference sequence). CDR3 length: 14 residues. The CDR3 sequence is CASSQVMRAAEQFF. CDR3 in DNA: TGTGCCAGCAGCCAAGTAATGAGGGCTGCGGAGCAGTTCTTC.

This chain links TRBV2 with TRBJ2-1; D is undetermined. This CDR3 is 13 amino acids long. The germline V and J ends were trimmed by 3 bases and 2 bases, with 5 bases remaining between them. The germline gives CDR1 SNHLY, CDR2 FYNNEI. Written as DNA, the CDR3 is TGTGCCAGCAGTGAGTCAGCCTACAATGAGCAGTTCTTC. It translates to CASSESAYNEQFF.

CDR3 loop: CSAMTSGGYNEQFF. CDR3 bases: TGCAGCGCTATGACTAGCGGGGGATACAATGAGCAGTTCTTC. This chain uses TRBV29-1 with TRBJ2-1; 12 nucleotides match TRBD2. Germline CDR1 SQVTM, CDR2 ANQGSEA. V trimming: 7 bases; J trimming: 4 bases; junction bases outside the gene matches: 5. This CDR3 contains 14 residues.

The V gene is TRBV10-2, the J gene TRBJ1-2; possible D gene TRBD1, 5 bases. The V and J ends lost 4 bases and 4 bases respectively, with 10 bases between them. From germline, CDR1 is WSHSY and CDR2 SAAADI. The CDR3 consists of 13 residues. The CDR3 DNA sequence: TGCGCCAGCAGTGGTGGTAGGGGCTATGGCTACACCTTC. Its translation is CASSGGRGYGYTF.